These 20 T cell receptor beta chains were sequenced from one sample in a study of somatic mutations in cytotoxic T cells in rheumatoid arthritis. Sequencing was performed with immunoSEQ multiplex PCR; in TCRdb, only in-frame clones are kept and a portion is missing. The sample holds around 20,000 clones, 65% to 70% seen once. Material: CD8+ T cells sorted from blood. Every receptor here comes from an adult with rheumatoid arthritis.

The gene calls are TRBV9 and TRBJ2-5; D might be TRBD1 or TRBD2, each matching 6 bases. This CDR3 has 13 residues. Germline V lookup: CDR1 SGDLS, CDR2 YYNGEE. Trimming pared 6 bases from V and 4 bases from J, leaving 13 bases between. The CDR3 loop reads CASNSGGRETQYF. CDR3 DNA: TGTGCCAGCAACTCCGGGGGCCGAGAGACCCAGTACTTC.

This clone is categorized as medium-sized (0.01 to 0.1%). This chain joins TRBV7-9 and TRBJ2-3, with no clear D. The germline V gene has CDR1 SEHNR and CDR2 FQNEAQ (reference sequence). Trimming took off 5 bases at V and 1 base at J, with 10 bases between the two ends. The length of the CDR3 is 14 residues. This CDR3 is CASSPSLGTDTQYF. In DNA form, the CDR3 reads TGTGCCAGCAGCCCCTCGTTGGGCACAGATACGCAGTATTTT.

The V and J genes are TRBV2 and TRBJ2-2; tentative D call: TRBD1 (6 bases). Germline assignment: CDR1 SNHLY and CDR2 FYNNEI. The CDR3 extends over 13 amino acids. DNA of the CDR3: TGTGCTATCAGGGGCCCCAACACCGGGGAGCTGTTTTTT. Residues: CAIRGPNTGELFF.

The rearrangement uses TRBV13 and TRBJ1-2; D might be TRBD1 (6 bases). The CDR3 covers 15 residues. The V gene's germline CDR1 is PRHDT and CDR2 FYEKMQ (reference sequence). V was clipped by 4 bases and J by 2 bases, with 14 bases between them. The CDR3 DNA reads as TGTGCCAGCAGCTCAAAGACGGACAGCAACTATGGCTACACCTTC. Amino acid sequence: CASSSKTDSNYGYTF. The whole variable domain, remainder taken from reference TRBV13 and TRBJ1-2, is AAGVIQSPRHLIKEKRETATLKCYPIPRHDTVYWYQQGPGQDPQFLISFYEKMQSDKGSIPDRFSAQQFSDYHSELNMSSLELGDSALYFCASSSKTDSNYGYTFGSGTRLTVV.

This clone is deemed hyperexpanded. The CDR3 DNA sequence: TGTGCCAGCAGTTTAGGACGACACAATGAGCAGTTCTTC. Encoded protein: CASSLGRHNEQFF. V gene TRBV28 combines with J gene TRBJ2-1; no firm D call. V was pared by 2 bases and J by 5 bases, with 7 bases between. Germline CDR1 reads MDHEN; CDR2 reads SYDVKM. The CDR3 loop spans 13 amino acids.

The rearrangement joins TRBV5-6 to TRBJ1-1, with 7 bases identical to TRBD1. V trimming: 2 bases; J trimming: 1 base; junction bases outside the gene matches: 5. Germline assignment: CDR1 SGHDT and CDR2 YYEEEE. The CDR3 is 15 amino acids. The DNA of the CDR3 is TGTGCCAGCAGCTTAGGGACAGAACGGAACACTGAAGCTTTCTTT. Residues: CASSLGTERNTEAFF.

The V call is TRBV28, the J call TRBJ1-1; the D gene is possibly TRBD1 (6 bases). The CDR3 is 14 amino acids. V lost 2 bases to trimming and J lost 6 bases, with 13 bases between them. Germline loops: CDR1 MDHEN, CDR2 SYDVKM. The chain's CDR3 is CASSLSSGVPEAFF. CDR3 sequence (DNA): TGTGCCAGCAGTTTAAGCTCAGGGGTCCCTGAAGCTTTCTTT.

The CDR3 nucleotides read TGTGCCAGCAGCCCTCGGGGGGACGAGCAGTACTTC. Its protein is CASSPRGDEQYF. The V gene is TRBV11-2, the J gene TRBJ2-7, with TRBD2 identical over 7 bases. Germline loops: CDR1 SGHAT, CDR2 FQNNGV. The CDR3 has 12 amino acids. After removal of 5 bases from V and 5 bases from J, the junction contained 3 bases not matched to a gene.

A few counts support this clone. The V and J genes are TRBV2 and TRBJ1-1; maybe TRBD1 (5 bases). V was trimmed by 8 bases and J by 8 bases, leaving 15 bases between them. Germline CDR1 and CDR2: SNHLY and FYNNEI. There are 12 residues in the CDR3. The CDR3 sequence: CASQGGSYEAFF. CDR3 in DNA: TGTGCCAGCCAGGGTGGAAGTTACGAAGCTTTCTTT.

This clone is a singleton in its sample. V and J are TRBV11-2 and TRBJ1-1; D not certain. From germline, CDR1 is SGHAT and CDR2 FQNNGV. V lost 5 bases, J lost 1 base, and 14 bases lay in between. The CDR3 loop spans 15 amino acids. In DNA, the CDR3 is TGTGCCAGCAGCAGCTTAGATATGAGGAACACTGAAGCTTTCTTT. Amino acid sequence: CASSSLDMRNTEAFF.

The chain employs TRBV28 and TRBJ2-1; D is possibly TRBD2 (5 bases). CDR1 is MDHEN, CDR2 SYDVKM, per germline. This CDR3 spans 12 amino acids. Trimming left V 1 base short and J 7 bases short, with 5 bases between. The CDR3 reads CASSLSGNEQFF. CDR3 DNA: TGTGCCAGCAGTTTATCGGGGAATGAGCAGTTCTTC.

This chain uses TRBV9 with TRBJ2-1, with TRBD2 as a possible D gene (6 bases). V lost 1 base, J lost 7 bases, and 15 bases lay in between. There are 15 residues in the CDR3. Germline V gene lookup returns CDR1 SGDLS and CDR2 YYNGEE. The DNA of the CDR3 is TGTGCCAGCAGCGTAAGATCCGGGGGTAGTAATGAGCAGTTCTTC. Translation: CASSVRSGGSNEQFF.

The chain joins TRBV6-6 to TRBJ2-7; D is unresolved. The CDR3 runs 11 residues. Germline V gene sequence: CDR1 MNHNY, CDR2 SVGAGI (reference sequence). The ends were cut back, 7 bases at V and 6 bases at J, with 10 bases in the middle. CDR3 nucleotides: TGTGCCAGCACCTCCTCTGGCGAGCAGTACTTC. Its translation: CASTSSGEQYF.

The sample holds a few counts of this clone. V and J are TRBV5-1 and TRBJ1-6; 7 bases align to TRBD1. The CDR3 sequence is 15 residues long. The ends lost 4 bases at V and 8 bases at J; junction bases unmatched: 9. The V gene's germline CDR1 is SGHRS and CDR2 YFSETQ. The CDR3 region has the DNA TGCGCCAGCAGCCGACAGGGCACGTATGATTCACCCCTCCACTTT. It codes for CASSRQGTYDSPLHF.

The chain has TRBV9 and TRBJ2-1, with D possibly being TRBD1 (6 bases). Germline values: CDR1 SGDLS, CDR2 YYNGEE. The CDR3 spans 15 residues. V lost 0 bases and J lost 4, with 11 bases in between. This chain's CDR3 is CASSVEGGPYNEQFF. CDR3 in DNA: TGTGCCAGCAGCGTAGAAGGGGGACCTTACAATGAGCAGTTCTTC.

This clone appeared a single time. The V call is TRBV29-1, the J call TRBJ2-7; D is possibly TRBD2 (6 bases). The CDR3 is 12 amino acids. V was clipped by 3 bases and J by 0 bases, with 6 bases between them. In germline, CDR1 is SQVTM, CDR2 ANQGSEA. The CDR3 sequence is CSVDGGSYEQYF. The CDR3 DNA is TGCAGCGTTGACGGGGGCTCCTACGAGCAGTACTTC.

This clone was seen a few times. The chain links TRBV7-6 to TRBJ2-7, with D perhaps matching TRBD2 (5 bases). V was clipped by 7 bases and J by 7 bases, with 17 bases between them. CDR3 length equals 13 residues. CDR1 SGHVS and CDR2 FNYEAQ come from the germline V gene. The CDR3 here is CASTPEADREQYF. CDR3 nucleotide sequence: TGTGCCAGCACCCCGGAGGCCGACCGGGAGCAGTACTTC.

This clone has a handful of counts. The chain has TRBV5-5 and TRBJ2-5, with D unclear. Germline CDR1 is SGHKS and CDR2 is YYEKEE (reference sequence). The V end lost 6 bases, the J end lost 2 bases, and 17 bases lay between the germline ends. The CDR3 runs to 15 residues. The CDR3 region has the DNA TGTGCCAGCATTATAGGCCAAGCACCACAAGAGACCCAGTACTTC. It yields the protein CASIIGQAPQETQYF.

This chain connects TRBV6-6 to TRBJ1-1; D call uncertain. Germline assignment: CDR1 MNHNY and CDR2 SVGAGI (reference sequence). Trimming pared 2 bases from V and 5 bases from J, leaving 9 bases between. The CDR3 length is 13 residues. DNA of the CDR3: TGTGCCAGCAGTTACCTAGGAATGACTGAAGCTTTCTTT. Its protein is CASSYLGMTEAFF.

The chain combines TRBV5-1 with TRBJ2-2; D remains unclear. Germline V gives CDR1 SGHRS, CDR2 YFSETQ. CDR3 size: 13 residues. Trimming left V 0 bases short and J 4 bases short, with 4 bases between. CDR3 sequence reads: CASSLGPTGELFF. The CDR3 DNA reads TGCGCCAGCAGCTTGGGACCCACCGGGGAGCTGTTTTTT.